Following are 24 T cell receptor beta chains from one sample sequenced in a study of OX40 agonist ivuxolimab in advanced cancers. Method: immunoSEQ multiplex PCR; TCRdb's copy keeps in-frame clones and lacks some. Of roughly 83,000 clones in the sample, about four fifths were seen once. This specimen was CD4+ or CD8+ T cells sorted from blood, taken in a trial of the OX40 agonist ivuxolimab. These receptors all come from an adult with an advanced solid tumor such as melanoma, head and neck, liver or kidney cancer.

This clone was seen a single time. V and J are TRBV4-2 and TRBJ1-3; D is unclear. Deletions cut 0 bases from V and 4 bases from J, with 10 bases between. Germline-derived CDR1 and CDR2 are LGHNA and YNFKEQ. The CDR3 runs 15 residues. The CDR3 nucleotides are TGTGCCAGCAGCCAAGAAGAGGCATACGGAAACACCATATATTTT. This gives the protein CASSQEEAYGNTIYF.

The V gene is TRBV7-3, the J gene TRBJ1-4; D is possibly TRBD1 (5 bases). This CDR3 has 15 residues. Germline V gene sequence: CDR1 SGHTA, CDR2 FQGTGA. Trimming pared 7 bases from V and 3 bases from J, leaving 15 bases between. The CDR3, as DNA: TGTGCCAGCACCAAGGGGAAGGGAGCTAATGAAAAACTGTTTTTT. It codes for CASTKGKGANEKLFF.

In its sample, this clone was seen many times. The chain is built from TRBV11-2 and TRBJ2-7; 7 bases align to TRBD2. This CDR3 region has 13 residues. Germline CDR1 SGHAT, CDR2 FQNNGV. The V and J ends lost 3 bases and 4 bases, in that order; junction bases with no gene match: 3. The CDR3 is CASSLPGGYEQYF. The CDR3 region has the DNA TGTGCCAGCAGCTTGCCCGGGGGGTACGAGCAGTACTTC.

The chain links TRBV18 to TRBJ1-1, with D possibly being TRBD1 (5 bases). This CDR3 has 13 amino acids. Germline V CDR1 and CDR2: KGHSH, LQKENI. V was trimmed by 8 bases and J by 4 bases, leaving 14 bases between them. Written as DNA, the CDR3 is TGTGCCAGCGCACGGGGGATCGCCACTGAAGCTTTCTTT. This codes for CASARGIATEAFF.

DNA for the CDR3: TGTGCCAGCAGTTGGGGACAGGGGGCGTCTGAGCAGTTCTTC. Its protein is CASSWGQGASEQFF. The V call is TRBV27, the J call TRBJ2-1, with 12 positions matching TRBD1. This CDR3 contains 14 residues. CDR1 MNHEY and CDR2 SMNVEV come from the germline V gene (reference sequence). V lost 4 bases and J lost 9; bases outside the gene matches: 4.

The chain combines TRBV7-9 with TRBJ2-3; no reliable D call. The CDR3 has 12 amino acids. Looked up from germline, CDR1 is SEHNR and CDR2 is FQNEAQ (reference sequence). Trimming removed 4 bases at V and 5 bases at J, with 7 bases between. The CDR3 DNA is TGTGCCAGCAGCTCTTCTCAAGATACGCAGTATTTT. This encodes CASSSSQDTQYF. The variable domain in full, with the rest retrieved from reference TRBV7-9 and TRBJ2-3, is DTGVSQNPRHKITKRGQNVTFRCDPISEHNRLYWYRQTLGQGPEFLTYFQNEAQLEKSRLLSDRFSAERPKGSFSTLEIQRTEQGDSAMYLCASSSSQDTQYFGPGTRLTVL.

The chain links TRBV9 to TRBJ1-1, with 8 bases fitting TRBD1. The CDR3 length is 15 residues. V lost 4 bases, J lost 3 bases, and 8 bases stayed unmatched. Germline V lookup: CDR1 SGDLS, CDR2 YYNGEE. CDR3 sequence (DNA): TGTGCCAGCAGCCCCCGGACAGGGTTAGACACTGAAGCTTTCTTT. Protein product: CASSPRTGLDTEAFF.

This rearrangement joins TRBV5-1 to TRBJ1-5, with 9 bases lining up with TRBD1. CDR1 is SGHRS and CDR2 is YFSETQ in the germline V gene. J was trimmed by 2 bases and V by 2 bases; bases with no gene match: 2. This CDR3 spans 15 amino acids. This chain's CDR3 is CASSLGTGRNQPQHF. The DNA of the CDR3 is TGCGCCAGCAGCTTAGGGACAGGGCGCAATCAGCCCCAGCATTTT.

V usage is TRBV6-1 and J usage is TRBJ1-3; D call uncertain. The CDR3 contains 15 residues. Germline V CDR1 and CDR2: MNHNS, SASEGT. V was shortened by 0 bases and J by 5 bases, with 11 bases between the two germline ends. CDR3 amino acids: CASSEAQQLRNTIYF. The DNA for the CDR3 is TGTGCCAGCAGTGAAGCCCAGCAGCTTAGAAACACCATATATTTT.

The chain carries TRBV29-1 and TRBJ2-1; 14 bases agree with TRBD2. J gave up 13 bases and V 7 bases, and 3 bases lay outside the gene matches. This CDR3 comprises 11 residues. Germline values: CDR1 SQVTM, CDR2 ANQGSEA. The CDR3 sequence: CSGGTSGSQFF. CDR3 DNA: TGCAGCGGGGGGACTAGCGGGAGTCAGTTCTTC.

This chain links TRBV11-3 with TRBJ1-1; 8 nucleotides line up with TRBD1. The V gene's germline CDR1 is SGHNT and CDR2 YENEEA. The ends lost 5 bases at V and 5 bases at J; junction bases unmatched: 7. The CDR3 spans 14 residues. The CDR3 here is CASSARGRDTEAFF. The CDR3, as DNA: TGTGCCAGCAGCGCCAGGGGGCGGGATACTGAAGCTTTCTTT.

For the CDR3, the DNA is TGTGCCAGCATCAGAACCGGGACAGGGGGCGTAGGAGGCTACACCTTC. It translates to CASIRTGTGGVGGYTF. The gene calls are TRBV2 and TRBJ1-2; 12 nucleotides align to TRBD1. J was trimmed by 8 bases and V by 7 bases; bases with no gene match: 14. CDR3 length equals 16 residues. Per the germline V gene, CDR1 is SNHLY and CDR2 is FYNNEI.

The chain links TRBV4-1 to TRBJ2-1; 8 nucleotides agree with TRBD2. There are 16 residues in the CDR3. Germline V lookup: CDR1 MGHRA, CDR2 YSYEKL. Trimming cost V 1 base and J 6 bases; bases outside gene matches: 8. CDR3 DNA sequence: TGCGCCAGCAGCCAAGGCGCCGGGACTAGAGGCAATGAGCAGTTCTTC. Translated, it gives CASSQGAGTRGNEQFF.

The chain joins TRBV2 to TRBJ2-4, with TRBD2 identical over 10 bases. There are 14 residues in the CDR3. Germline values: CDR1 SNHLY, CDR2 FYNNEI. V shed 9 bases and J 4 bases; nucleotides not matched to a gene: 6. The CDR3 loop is CASVSGLAKNIQYF. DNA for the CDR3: TGTGCCAGTGTATCGGGACTAGCGAAAAACATTCAGTACTTC.

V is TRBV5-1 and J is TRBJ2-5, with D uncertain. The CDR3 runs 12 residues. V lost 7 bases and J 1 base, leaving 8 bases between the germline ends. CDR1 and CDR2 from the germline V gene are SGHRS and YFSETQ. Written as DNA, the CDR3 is TGCGCCAGCGGAAATCTCCAAGAGACCCAGTACTTC. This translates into CASGNLQETQYF.

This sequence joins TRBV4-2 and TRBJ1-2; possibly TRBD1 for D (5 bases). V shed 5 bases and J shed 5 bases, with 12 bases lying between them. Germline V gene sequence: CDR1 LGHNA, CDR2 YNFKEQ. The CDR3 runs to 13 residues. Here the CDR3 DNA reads TGTGCCAGCAGCTTCAGGGTGGATTATGGCTACACCTTC. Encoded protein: CASSFRVDYGYTF.

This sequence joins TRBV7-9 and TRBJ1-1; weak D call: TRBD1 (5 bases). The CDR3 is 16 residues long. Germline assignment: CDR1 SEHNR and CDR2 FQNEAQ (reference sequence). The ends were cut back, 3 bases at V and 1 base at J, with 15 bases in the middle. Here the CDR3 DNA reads TGTGCCAGCAGCTTTAGTCAGTTTGGGGGGAACACTGAAGCTTTCTTT. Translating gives CASSFSQFGGNTEAFF.

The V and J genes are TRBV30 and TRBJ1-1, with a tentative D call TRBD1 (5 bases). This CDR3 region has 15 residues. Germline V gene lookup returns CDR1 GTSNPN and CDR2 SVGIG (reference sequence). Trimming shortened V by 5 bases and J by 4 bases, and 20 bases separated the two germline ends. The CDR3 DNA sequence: TGTGCCTGGGGCGGGGGAGGTAGGTTTGGCACTGAAGCTTTCTTT. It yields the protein CAWGGGGRFGTEAFF.

DNA of the CDR3: TGTGCCAGCAGCTTAGCGGGGGGACAGGGGGTGAATGAGCAGTTCTTC. Translation: CASSLAGGQGVNEQFF. The chain combines TRBV7-2 with TRBJ2-1; TRBD1 matches at 11 bases. Germline lookup yields CDR1 SGHTA and CDR2 FQGNSA. The V gene end was trimmed by 0 bases and the J gene end by 7 bases; junction bases not matched to a gene: 5. This CDR3 has 16 residues.

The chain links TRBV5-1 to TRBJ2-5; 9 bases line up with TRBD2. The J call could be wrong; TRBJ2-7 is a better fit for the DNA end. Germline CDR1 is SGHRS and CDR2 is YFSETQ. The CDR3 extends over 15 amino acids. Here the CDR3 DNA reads TGCGCCAGCAGCGGTTCCGGGACTAGCCTCTACGAGCAGTACTTC. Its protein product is CASSGSGTSLYEQYF.

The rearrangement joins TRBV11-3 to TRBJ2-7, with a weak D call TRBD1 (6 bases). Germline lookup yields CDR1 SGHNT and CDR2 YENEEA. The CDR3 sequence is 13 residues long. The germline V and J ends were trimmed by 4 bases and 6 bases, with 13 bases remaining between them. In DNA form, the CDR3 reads TGTGCCAGCAGCTCCCCGTCACAGGGCGAGCAGTACTTC. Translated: CASSSPSQGEQYF.

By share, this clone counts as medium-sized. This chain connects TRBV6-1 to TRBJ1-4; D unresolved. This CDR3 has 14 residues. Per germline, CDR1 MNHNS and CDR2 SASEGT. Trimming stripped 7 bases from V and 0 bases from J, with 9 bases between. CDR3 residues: CASKLLATNEKLFF. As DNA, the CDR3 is TGTGCCAGCAAGCTGCTTGCAACTAATGAAAAACTGTTTTTT.

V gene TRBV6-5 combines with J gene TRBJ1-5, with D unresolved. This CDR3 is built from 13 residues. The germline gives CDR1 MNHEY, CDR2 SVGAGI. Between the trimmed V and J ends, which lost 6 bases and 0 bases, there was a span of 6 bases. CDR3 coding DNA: TGTGCCAGCAGCCTCGATAGCAATCAGCCCCAGCATTTT. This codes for CASSLDSNQPQHF.

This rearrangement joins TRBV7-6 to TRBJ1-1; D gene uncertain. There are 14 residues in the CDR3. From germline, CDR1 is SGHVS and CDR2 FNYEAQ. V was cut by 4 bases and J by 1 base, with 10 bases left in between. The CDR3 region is CASSYSTGNTEAFF. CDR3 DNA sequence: TGTGCCAGCAGCTATTCGACGGGGAACACTGAAGCTTTCTTT.